Reported below is one T cell receptor (beta chain). TCRdb keeps only in-frame clones here, not all; method: immunoSEQ multiplex PCR. Of under 55,000 clones listed, more than 85% were seen once; the top ten hold around 10%. With V trimmed by 3 bases and J by 6 bases, 5 bases remained unmatched. There are 16 residues in the CDR3. The germline V gene encodes CDR1 DFQATT and CDR2 SNEGSKA (reference sequence). Sequenced: PBMCs. This clonotype was sampled from a man aged 35 to 55 with rheumatoid arthritis. J is TRBJ2-1 and V is TRBV20-1, with 16 bases identical to TRBD2. CDR3 DNA sequence: TGCAGTGCTAGTCCGGGACTAGCGGGAGGGGGCAATGAGCAGTTCTTC. It translates to CSASPGLAGGGNEQFF.